A selection of T cell receptor beta chains follows, all from one sample in a study of T-cell reconstitution after alpha-beta-depleted transplantation in children. MiXCR, run by TCRdb on the PCR reads, gives a single entry per CDR3 protein. The sample includes about 300,000 distinct CDR3 sequences, over 9.5% of them seen just once. The starting material was PBMCs, obtained before TCRalphabeta/CD19-depleted stem cell transplant. Source of these receptors: a boy under two years old with acute myeloid leukemia, due to receive a stem cell transplant. Each CDR3 is given with its conserved first and last residue. D genes are given only for firm matches. Clone size is given for some rows only: seen once, a few or many times, or a class if the clone is expanded.

clone_size,v_call,d_call,j_call,cdr3_nt,cdr3_aa
many,TRBV28,TRBD1,TRBJ1-6,TGTGCCAGCAGTTACCCCCGATGGACAGGGAGTTCACCCCTCCACTTT,CASSYPRWTGSSPLHF
many,TRBV6-4,.,TRBJ2-3,TGTGCCAGCAGTGAATCATTGGGGGGGCCAGATACGCAGTATTTT,CASSESLGGPDTQYF
many,TRBV20-1,TRBD1,TRBJ1-2,TGCAGTGCTCCTGGGCAACAGGGGATCTATGGCTACACCTTC,CSAPGQQGIYGYTF
.,TRBV4-2,.,TRBJ2-1,TGTGCCAGCGGAGGAATACGAGGCGAGCAGTTCTTC,CASGGIRGEQFF
few,TRBV2,.,TRBJ2-2,TGTGCCAGCAGTGGACAGTTCACCGGGGAGCTGTTTTTT,CASSGQFTGELFF
many,TRBV7-9,.,TRBJ1-1,TGTGCCAGCAGCTCCCCGCAAGGGGAGAACACTGAAGCTTTCTTT,CASSSPQGENTEAFF
many,TRBV7-9,.,TRBJ2-7,TGTGCCAGCAGCTTAGCGTTCTACAGCTCCTACGAGCAGTACTTC,CASSLAFYSSYEQYF
.,TRBV9,TRBD2,TRBJ2-1,TGTGCCAGCAGCGACCCCGGGACTAGCGGGGCCAATGAGCAGTTCTTC,CASSDPGTSGANEQFF
many,TRBV5-1,TRBD2,TRBJ2-5,TGCGCCAGCAGCTGGCTAGCGGGGGGGCCTCGAGAGACCCAGTACTTC,CASSWLAGGPRETQYF
.,TRBV23-1,.,TRBJ1-4,TGCGCCAGCAGTCACATGTCAGGGAATGAAAAACTGTTTTTT,CASSHMSGNEKLFF
many,TRBV10-3,TRBD1,TRBJ1-3,TGTGCCATCAGTGAGACGGGACAGGTCTCTGGAAACACCATATATTTT,CAISETGQVSGNTIYF
.,TRBV4-3,.,TRBJ2-3,TGCGCCAGCAGCCAAGATTGGGGAACAGTCACAGATACGCAGTATTTT,CASSQDWGTVTDTQYF
.,TRBV18,.,TRBJ2-6,TGTGCCAGCTCACCACGGGAGTCTGGGGCCAACGTCCTGACTTTC,CASSPRESGANVLTF
many,TRBV12-3/TRBV12-4,TRBD1,TRBJ1-1,TGTGCCAGCAGGTTCTCCGGGACAGGGGCCGGGGCTGAAGCTTTCTTT,CASRFSGTGAGAEAFF
many,TRBV7-2,.,TRBJ2-7,TGTGCCAGCAGCTTATCCGGGACCTTTTTCTACGAGCAGTACTTC,CASSLSGTFFYEQYF
.,TRBV11-2,.,TRBJ2-1,TGTGCCAGCAGCTTAGGGCAGGGATTTGGAAATGAGCAGTTCTTC,CASSLGQGFGNEQFF
many,TRBV27,.,TRBJ2-1,TGTGCCAGCAGGCTGGTAGGGGTTACTAGATCCTACAATGAGCAGTTCTTC,CASRLVGVTRSYNEQFF
many,TRBV9,TRBD1,TRBJ2-7,TGTGCCAGCAGCCCACAGGGGACAGGTTATACCTACGAGCAGTACTTC,CASSPQGTGYTYEQYF
many,TRBV15,.,TRBJ1-1,TGTGCCACCAGCAGTCCCGACTGGGGACGGTCGAACACTGAAGCTTTCTTT,CATSSPDWGRSNTEAFF
many,TRBV7-9,.,TRBJ2-2,TGTGCCAGCAGCCCTGGGGGCGGCGCGAACACCGGGGAGCTGTTTTTT,CASSPGGGANTGELFF
many,TRBV11-2,.,TRBJ1-2,TGTGCCAGCAGCTTAGGGCACTTTTATGGCTACACCTTC,CASSLGHFYGYTF
many,TRBV12-3/TRBV12-4,TRBD1,TRBJ1-5,TGTGCCAGCAGTTTTTGGCGGGGACAGGGGGCATATAGCAATCAGCCCCAGCATTTT,CASSFWRGQGAYSNQPQHF
many,TRBV27,TRBD2,TRBJ2-7,TGTGCCACACTAGCGGGAGGATCCTACGAGCAGTACTTC,CATLAGGSYEQYF
.,TRBV12-3/TRBV12-4,TRBD2,TRBJ2-3,TGTGCCAGCAGTGAAAGACTAGCGGCCACAGATACGCAGTATTTT,CASSERLAATDTQYF
many,TRBV6-2/TRBV6-3,TRBD1,TRBJ2-3,TGTGCCAGCAGTTACTACAGGGGAGATACGCAGTATTTT,CASSYYRGDTQYF
many,TRBV20-1,.,TRBJ2-7,TGCAGTGCCTCGGGGTCAACCTACGAGCAGTACTTC,CSASGSTYEQYF
few,TRBV10-3,.,TRBJ1-5,TGTGCCATCAGTGAGTGGGACGGGGGCAATCAGCCCCAGCATTTT,CAISEWDGGNQPQHF
few,TRBV19,.,TRBJ2-1,TGTGCCAGTAGTATCCTCCGGGACAACAATGAGCAGTTCTTC,CASSILRDNNEQFF
few,TRBV6-6,.,TRBJ2-7,TGTGCCAGCAGTTATTCCCGCTCCTACGAGCAGTACTTC,CASSYSRSYEQYF
many,TRBV12-3/TRBV12-4,.,TRBJ2-1,TGCGCCAGCAGCTTGGGGGGCAGAGAGCAGTTCTTC,CASSLGGREQFF
.,TRBV6-2/TRBV6-3,.,TRBJ1-1,TGTGCCAGCCAGTTAGTACACCTGAACACTGAAGCTTTCTTT,CASQLVHLNTEAFF
many,TRBV5-1,TRBD1,TRBJ2-7,TGCGCCAGCAGCACTGGTGGGGGGACAGGGAACTACGAGCAGTACTTC,CASSTGGGTGNYEQYF
many,TRBV10-3,.,TRBJ1-2,TGTGCCATCAGTGGGGACAACTATGGCTACACCTTC,CAISGDNYGYTF
many,TRBV9,TRBD1,TRBJ2-7,TGTGCCAGCAGCGTGGGACAGGGGGCTCCCCACGAGCAGTACTTC,CASSVGQGAPHEQYF
many,TRBV7-9,.,TRBJ2-2,TGTGCCAGCAGCTCCCGGCGAGGGCTCAACACCGGGGAGCTGTTTTTT,CASSSRRGLNTGELFF
many,TRBV7-2,TRBD2,TRBJ2-5,TGTGCCAGCAGCTTAGATGGGACTAGATGGGAGACCCAGTACTTC,CASSLDGTRWETQYF
many,TRBV7-2,TRBD2,TRBJ2-1,TGTGCCAGCAGCTTAGAGGCCGGACTAGCTCACAATGAGCAGTTCTTC,CASSLEAGLAHNEQFF
.,TRBV25-1,.,TRBJ1-4,TGTGCCAGCAGTGCCCGACAAGCAACTAATGAAAAACTGTTTTTT,CASSARQATNEKLFF
many,TRBV7-9,TRBD2,TRBJ2-2,TGTGCCAGCAAAGGAGGCGGGAGGGCAAACACCGGGGAGCTGTTTTTT,CASKGGGRANTGELFF
many,TRBV12-3/TRBV12-4,TRBD1,TRBJ1-5,TGTGCCAGCACCTGGACAGGGGGCAATCAGCCCCAGCATTTT,CASTWTGGNQPQHF
many,TRBV5-1,.,TRBJ1-1,TGCGCCAGCTGGCCGGGACGAGTGAACACTGAAGCTTTCTTT,CASWPGRVNTEAFF
many,TRBV2,.,TRBJ2-7,TGTGCCAGCACCAATGGATTTGGCGAGCAGTACTTC,CASTNGFGEQYF
many,TRBV2,.,TRBJ2-7,TGTGCCAGCAAAGAGGGAGAGCAGTACTTC,CASKEGEQYF
many,TRBV6-5,.,TRBJ2-7,TGTGCCAGCAGTTACGGAATCGAGCAGTACTTC,CASSYGIEQYF
many,TRBV6-2/TRBV6-3,TRBD2,TRBJ2-5,TGTGCCAGCGGTAGAGCGGGGGCGCACCAAGAGACCCAGTACTTC,CASGRAGAHQETQYF
many,TRBV7-9,.,TRBJ2-7,TGTGCCAGCAGCCCCGACGGGTACTACGAGCAGTACTTC,CASSPDGYYEQYF
many,TRBV5-6,.,TRBJ2-2,TGTGCCAGCAGCTTCGTGAACAGGTTCACCGGGGAGCTGTTTTTT,CASSFVNRFTGELFF
many,TRBV7-9,TRBD2,TRBJ2-1,TGTGCCAGCAGCCCCTCCAAGCCGGGACTACTCAATGAGCAGTTCTTC,CASSPSKPGLLNEQFF
few,TRBV28,TRBD1,TRBJ1-5,TGTGCCAGCAGTCCCCGACGGGGACAGTTCAATCAGCCCCAGCATTTT,CASSPRRGQFNQPQHF
many,TRBV6-1,TRBD1,TRBJ1-1,TGTGCCAGTCTCCCCCGGGACAGGGGATCGGACACTGAAGCTTTCTTT,CASLPRDRGSDTEAFF
many,TRBV6-2/TRBV6-3,.,TRBJ1-5,TGTGCCAGCAGTCTTGACGGATTCTATAGCAATCAGCCCCAGCATTTT,CASSLDGFYSNQPQHF
many,TRBV6-1,.,TRBJ2-7,TGTGCCAGCAGTCAGGGACCCCCCTACGAGCAGTACTTC,CASSQGPPYEQYF
.,TRBV7-2,TRBD1,TRBJ2-7,TGTGCCAGCAGCTCACAGGGGAGTTATAGCGAGCAGTACTTC,CASSSQGSYSEQYF
.,TRBV12-3/TRBV12-4,.,TRBJ2-2,TGTGCCAGCCCACCCTCGCCGAACACCGGGGAGCTGTTTTTT,CASPPSPNTGELFF
many,TRBV7-2,.,TRBJ2-3,TGTGCCAGCAGCATTGACGGCCGGGCCGCTAGCACAGATACGCAGTATTTT,CASSIDGRAASTDTQYF
many,TRBV7-2,.,TRBJ1-5,TGTGCCAGCAGCTTAGATATAGAGGATCAGCCCCAGCATTTT,CASSLDIEDQPQHF
many,TRBV12-5,.,TRBJ2-1,TGTGCTAGTGCCGGGACTCAGCAGTTCTTC,CASAGTQQFF
few,TRBV6-2/TRBV6-3,TRBD1,TRBJ2-1,TGTGCCAGCAGTTATGGGACAGGGAAGGGCGATGAGCAGTTCTTC,CASSYGTGKGDEQFF
many,TRBV4-1,.,TRBJ2-7,TGCGCCAGCAGCCCTGACTTGGGGACCTACGAGCAGTACTTC,CASSPDLGTYEQYF